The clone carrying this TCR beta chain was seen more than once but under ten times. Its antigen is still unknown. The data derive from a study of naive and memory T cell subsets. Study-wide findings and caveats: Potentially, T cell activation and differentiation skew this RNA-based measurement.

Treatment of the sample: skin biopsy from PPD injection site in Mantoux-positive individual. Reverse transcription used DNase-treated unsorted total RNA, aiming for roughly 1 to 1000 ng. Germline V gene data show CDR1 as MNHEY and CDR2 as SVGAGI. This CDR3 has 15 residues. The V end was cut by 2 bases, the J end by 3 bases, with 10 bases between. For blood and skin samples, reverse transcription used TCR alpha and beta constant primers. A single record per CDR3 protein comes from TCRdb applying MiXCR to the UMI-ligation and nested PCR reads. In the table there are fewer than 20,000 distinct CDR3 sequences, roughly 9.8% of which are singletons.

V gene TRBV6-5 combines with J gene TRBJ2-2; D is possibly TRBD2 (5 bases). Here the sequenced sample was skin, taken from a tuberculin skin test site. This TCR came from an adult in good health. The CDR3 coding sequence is TGTGCCAGCAGTTACACGGACTTCTACACCGGGGAGCTGTTTTTT. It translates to CASSYTDFYTGELFF.